This T cell receptor (beta chain) was sequenced for a study of regulatory T cells in long-lasting Graves disease. Arm-PCR with iRepertoire HTBI primers amplified the CDR3 regions for these TCR beta libraries. Via MiXCR, TCRdb re-called the multiplex PCR reads, giving one row per CDR3 protein. The table records hundreds of thousands of distinct CDR3 sequences, around 12% of them present only once. Trimming took 6 bases from V and 5 from J, leaving 14 bases between them. The CDR3 loop spans 14 amino acids. The germline V gene has CDR1 MNHNS and CDR2 SASEGT. Study-level points and caveats: Whereas new patients shared 966 public clonotypes, persistent patients shared more, at a few thousand. Segments TRBV28, TRBJ1-2 and TRBJ2-5 showed preferential usage in persistent disease.

This clonotype was seen many times. Its antigen is not known. The time point: newly diagnosed GD, antithyroid drugs for less than 3 months. PBMC RNA served as the TCR library source. Another study also made use of these data, one on T cells in Graves' hyperthyroidism and ophthalmopathy.

Sequencing used peripheral blood mononuclear cells (PBMCs), obtained at new diagnosis, from a patient treated with antithyroid drugs. This sequence was found in a young woman with Graves disease. The gene calls are TRBV6-1 and TRBJ1-5, with a weak D call TRBD1 (5 bases). The CDR3 loop is CASSPRQSDQPQHF. In DNA, the CDR3 is TGTGCCAGCAGCCCACGACAGTCAGATCAGCCCCAGCATTTT.